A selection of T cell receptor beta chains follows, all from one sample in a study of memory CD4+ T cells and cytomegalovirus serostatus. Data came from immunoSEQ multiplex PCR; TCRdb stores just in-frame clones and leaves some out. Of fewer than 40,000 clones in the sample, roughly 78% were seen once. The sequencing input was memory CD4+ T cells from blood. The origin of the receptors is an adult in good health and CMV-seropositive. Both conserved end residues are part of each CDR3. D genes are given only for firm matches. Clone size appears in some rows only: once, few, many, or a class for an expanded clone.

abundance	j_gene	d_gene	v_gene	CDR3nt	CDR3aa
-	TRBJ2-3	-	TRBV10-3	TGTGCCATCAGTGAGTCGCCCCATTTTGTAACTAGCACAGATACGCAGTATTTT	CAISESPHFVTSTDTQYF
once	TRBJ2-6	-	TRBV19	TGTGCCAGTACCTCCTACGGGACTGGGGCCAACGTCCTGACTTTC	CASTSYGTGANVLTF
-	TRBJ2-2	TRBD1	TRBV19	TGTGCCACCTCCCCAGGGGGCCATGGGACCGGGGAGCTGTTTTTT	CATSPGGHGTGELFF
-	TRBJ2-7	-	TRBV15	TGTGCCACCAGCAGAGATTGGGGGCAAGGCTCTTACGAGCAGTACTTC	CATSRDWGQGSYEQYF
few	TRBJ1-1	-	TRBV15	TGTGCCACCAGCAGAGATAGTAGGGCCACTGAAGCTTTCTTT	CATSRDSRATEAFF
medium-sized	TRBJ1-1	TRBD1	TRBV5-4	TGTGCCAGCAGCTCACAGGGGTCTGAAGCTTTCTTT	CASSSQGSEAFF
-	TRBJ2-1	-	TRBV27	TGTGCCAGCAGTTTCGTTAGCTCCTACAATGAGCAGTTCTTC	CASSFVSSYNEQFF
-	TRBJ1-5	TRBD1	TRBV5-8	TGTGCCAGCAGCTTAGGACAGGGAAGACAGCCCCAGCATTTT	CASSLGQGRQPQHF
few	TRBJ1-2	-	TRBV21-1	TGTGCCAGCAGCAAAGAAATACAGGGGCATTATGGCTACACCTTC	CASSKEIQGHYGYTF
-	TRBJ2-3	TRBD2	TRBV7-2	TGTGCCAGCAGCCGATTGATTAGCGGGAGAAAAGATACGCAGTATTTT	CASSRLISGRKDTQYF
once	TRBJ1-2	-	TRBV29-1	TGCGCGGGACAAGATAATGGCTACACCTTC	CAGQDNGYTF
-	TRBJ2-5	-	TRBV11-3	TGTGCCAGCAGCTTAATCAGCGGGGAGACCCAGTACTTC	CASSLISGETQYF
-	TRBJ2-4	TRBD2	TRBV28	TGTGCCAGCAGGTCTAGCGGCTTAGCCAAAAACATTCAGTACTTC	CASRSSGLAKNIQYF
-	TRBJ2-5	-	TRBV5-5	TGTGCCAGCAGCTTCGACACCCAAGGGACCCAGTACTTC	CASSFDTQGTQYF
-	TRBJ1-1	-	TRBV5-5	TGTGCCAGCAGCTTAAGGACAGAAGACATTGAAGCTTTCTTT	CASSLRTEDIEAFF
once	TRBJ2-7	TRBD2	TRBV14	TGTGCCAGCAGCCCACCGGGGGGGTACGAGCAGTACTTC	CASSPPGGYEQYF
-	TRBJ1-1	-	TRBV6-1	TGTGCCAGCAGTGAAGCTTGGGTCCAGGACACTGAAGCTTTCTTT	CASSEAWVQDTEAFF
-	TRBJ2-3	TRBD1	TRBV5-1	TGCGCCAGCAGCTTGGAAGGGACAGAAGATACGCAGTATTTT	CASSLEGTEDTQYF
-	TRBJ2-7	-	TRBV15	TGTGCCACCAGCAGAGGGACAGTCTACGAGCAGTACTTC	CATSRGTVYEQYF
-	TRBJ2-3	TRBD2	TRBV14	TGTGCCAGCAGCCAGCGGGGGGGCACAGATACGCAGTATTTT	CASSQRGGTDTQYF
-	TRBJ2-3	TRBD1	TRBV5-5	TGTGCCAGCAGCCCAGAGACAGGGAATGGAGATACGCAGTATTTT	CASSPETGNGDTQYF
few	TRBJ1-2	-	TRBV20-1	TGCAGTGCTTGGACGGGGAATGGCTACACCTTC	CSAWTGNGYTF
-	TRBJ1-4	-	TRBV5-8	TGTGCCAGCAGCTTGGGATTGGGGGCGGCTAATGAAAAACTGTTTTTT	CASSLGLGAANEKLFF
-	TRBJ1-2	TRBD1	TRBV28	TGTGCCAGCAGCCTGGACAGGTACTATGGCTACACCTTC	CASSLDRYYGYTF
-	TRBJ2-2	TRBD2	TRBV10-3	TGTGCCACCAGACTAGCGGGAGGCGGAACGAACACCGGGGAGCTGTTTTTT	CATRLAGGGTNTGELFF
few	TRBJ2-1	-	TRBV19	TGTGCCAGTAGTATAGGGGGGACCTACAATGAGCAGTTCTTC	CASSIGGTYNEQFF
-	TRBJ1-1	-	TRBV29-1	TGCAGCGTGGGGTCAGGTTGGGCGATGAACACTGAAGCTTTCTTT	CSVGSGWAMNTEAFF
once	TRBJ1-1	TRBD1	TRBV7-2	TGTGCCAGCAGCTTAGGCCCCCAGGGGGCCCCAGCCAGAGCTTTCTTT	CASSLGPQGAPARAFF
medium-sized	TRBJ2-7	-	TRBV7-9	TGTGCCAGCAGCCCCAGTCGACAGAGTAGCTACGAGCAGTACTTC	CASSPSRQSSYEQYF
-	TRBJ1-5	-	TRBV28	TGTGCCACATCCGGGGGACCTTACAATCAGCCCCAGCATTTT	CATSGGPYNQPQHF
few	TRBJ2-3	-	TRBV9	TGTGCCAGCAGCACTACTAGGACAGATACGCAGTATTTT	CASSTTRTDTQYF
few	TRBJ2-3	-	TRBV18	TGTGCCAGCTCACCAGGTAGCACAGATACGCAGTATTTT	CASSPGSTDTQYF
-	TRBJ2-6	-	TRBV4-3	TGCGCCAGCAGCCAACTCGGACGGAGCTCTGGGGCCAACGTCCTGACTTTC	CASSQLGRSSGANVLTF
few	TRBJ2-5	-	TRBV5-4	TGTGCCAGCAGGTTCGGGGTGACCCAGTACTTC	CASRFGVTQYF
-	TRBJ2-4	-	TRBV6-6	TGTGCCAGCAGTCGGCCGAGGGGGTTTCAGTACTTC	CASSRPRGFQYF
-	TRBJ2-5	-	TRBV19	TGTGCCAGTAGTATGGGGGGTCCCAGAGAGACCCAGTACTTC	CASSMGGPRETQYF
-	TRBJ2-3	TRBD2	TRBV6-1	TGTGCCAGCAGTGGACTAGCGGGGGGGCCAGATACGCAGTATTTT	CASSGLAGGPDTQYF
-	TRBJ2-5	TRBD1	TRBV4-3	TGCGCCAGCAGCCTCGACAGGGGAGAGACCCAGTACTTC	CASSLDRGETQYF
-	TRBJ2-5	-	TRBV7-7	TGTGCCAGCAGCTTATATCCCCAAGAGACCCAGTACTTC	CASSLYPQETQYF
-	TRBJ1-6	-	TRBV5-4	TGTGCCAGCAGGAGGGACTCCTATAATTCACCCCTCCACTTT	CASRRDSYNSPLHF
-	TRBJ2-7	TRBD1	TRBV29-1	TGCAGCGTTGGGGGGGACAGGGGTACCTACGAGCAGTACTTC	CSVGGDRGTYEQYF
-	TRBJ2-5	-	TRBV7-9	TGTGCCAGCAGCCCAGGGAACCCGGCCCAAGAGACCCAGTACTTC	CASSPGNPAQETQYF
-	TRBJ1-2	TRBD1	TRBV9	TGTGCCAGCACCAGGGGGGAGTATGGCTACACCTTC	CASTRGEYGYTF